These 8 T cell receptor beta chains were all obtained from the same sample, sequenced in a study of T-cell memory formation after mild COVID-19. TCRdb fed the 5' RACE reads into MiXCR, producing one record per CDR3 protein. Of some 100,000 distinct CDR3 sequences listed, roughly 11% are singletons. Sequencing was done on a sample of PBMCs or a T cell subset sorted from them (not recorded which). All receptors derive from a man aged 18-30 years who had mild COVID-19 (a few samples of this study predate the infection). Cell type and time point are not known.

This clonotype has more than one count but fewer than ten. This sequence joins TRBV4-3 and TRBJ2-2; D not certain. Germline V gene sequence: CDR1 LGHNA, CDR2 YSLEER. V gave up 5 bases and J gave up 0 bases, with 16 bases separating them. The CDR3 length is 17 residues. The CDR3 reads CASSAYFRQPNTGELFF. In DNA form, the CDR3 reads TGCGCCAGCAGCGCATATTTCAGACAACCGAACACCGGGGAGCTGTTTTTT.

The genes are TRBV24-1 and TRBJ2-2, with a weak D call TRBD1 (6 bases). Germline V CDR1 and CDR2: KGHDR, SFDVKD. This CDR3 has 14 amino acids. Trimming cost V 5 bases and J 5 bases, with 11 bases left between them. The CDR3 sequence: CATSGGRRTGELFF. CDR3 coding DNA: TGTGCCACCAGTGGGGGGCGCCGGACCGGGGAGCTGTTTTTT.

The CDR3 DNA reads as TGTGCCAGCAGTGGGACAGGGGGCCTTCAGCCCCAGCATTTT. Its translation is CASSGTGGLQPQHF. The rearrangement links TRBV28 to TRBJ1-5; 12 positions match TRBD1. Germline V gives CDR1 MDHEN, CDR2 SYDVKM. V trimming: 5 bases; J trimming: 6 bases; junction bases outside the gene matches: 2. CDR3 length: 14 residues.

This clonotype was picked up a small number of times. The chain combines TRBV5-1 with TRBJ2-3; TRBD2 matches 9 bases. Germline lookup yields CDR1 SGHRS and CDR2 YFSETQ. The junction had 11 bases not matched to a gene; V was cut back by 0 bases and J by 6 bases. The length of the CDR3 is 17 residues. The CDR3 coding sequence is TGCGCCAGCAGCTTGGAAGGGCCTAGCGGGATGTCGGATACGCAGTATTTT. Its translation is CASSLEGPSGMSDTQYF.

The rearrangement links TRBV11-1 to TRBJ2-5; maybe TRBD1 (5 bases). This CDR3 region has 15 residues. V dropped 5 bases and J dropped 0 bases, with 13 bases sitting between them. Germline CDR1 SGHAT, CDR2 FQDESV (reference sequence). The CDR3 sequence: CASSPTLGDQETQYF. The DNA for the CDR3 is TGTGCCAGCAGCCCTACGTTAGGGGACCAAGAGACCCAGTACTTC. Using reference TRBV11-1 and TRBJ2-5 for the parts outside the CDR3, the full variable domain is EAEVAQSPRYKITEKSQAVAFWCDPISGHATLYWYRQILGQGPELLVQFQDESVVDDSQLPKDRFSAERLKGVDSTLKIQPAELGDSAMYLCASSPTLGDQETQYFGPGTRLLVL.

This clonotype was counted ten times or more. This chain joins TRBV20-1 and TRBJ1-1, with D tentatively TRBD1 (5 bases). Trimming took off 6 bases at V and 0 bases at J, with 14 bases between the two ends. The CDR3 spans 14 residues. From germline, CDR1 is DFQATT and CDR2 SNEGSKA (reference sequence). CDR3 sequence reads: CSAPVEGMNTEAFF. CDR3 nucleotide sequence: TGCAGTGCCCCCGTAGAGGGGATGAACACTGAAGCTTTCTTT.

This clonotype was observed a handful of times. This chain connects TRBV4-1 to TRBJ2-1, with 8 bases identical to TRBD1. The CDR3 covers 15 residues. Germline CDR1 is MGHRA and CDR2 is YSYEKL. Trimming cost V 0 bases and J 6 bases; bases outside gene matches: 4. The CDR3 DNA reads TGCGCCAGCAGCCAAGAGTCCGGGACAGGCAATGAGCAGTTCTTC. Encoded protein: CASSQESGTGNEQFF.

This clonotype was recorded many times. This chain joins TRBV29-1 and TRBJ2-3, with D perhaps matching TRBD1 (6 bases). The CDR3 extends over 13 amino acids. The V gene lost 4 bases and the J gene lost 2 bases, with 10 bases spanning the gap. CDR1 SQVTM and CDR2 ANQGSEA come from the germline V gene. The CDR3 nucleotides read TGCAGCGTTGGAAAGGGGGACACAGATACGCAGTATTTT. This sequence encodes CSVGKGDTDTQYF.